What follows are 23 T cell receptor beta chains derived from one specimen sequenced in a study of neurological immune-mediated disorders (dated by TCRdb to the late 2010s). The library came from 5' RACE. TCRdb records Illumina HiSeq 2500 as the sequencer. TCRdb itself trimmed the public reads at Q25 with fastp, ran MiXCR and retained productive beta chains. Rows merge per CDR3 protein into single entries with the most common DNA and genes. The sample data list just over 50,000 distinct CDR3 sequences, and around 3.1% of these were observed just once. The top ten constitute more than 5% of the sample. The material sequenced was PBMCs. These receptors were taken from a man aged 35-49 years with multiple sclerosis.

The rearrangement joins TRBV9 to TRBJ1-1, with a possible D match to TRBD1 (5 bases). The V end lost 4 bases, the J end lost 4 bases, and 17 bases lay between the germline ends. Germline lookup yields CDR1 SGDLS and CDR2 YYNGEE. This CDR3 contains 15 residues. The CDR3, as DNA: TGTGCCAGCAGCCGTTCCGGGGGAGTCGGCACTGAAGCTTTCTTT. Translating it yields CASSRSGGVGTEAFF.

In this sample, this clonotype turned up many times. This chain links TRBV3-1 with TRBJ2-7; D perhaps matches TRBD2 (5 bases). V was cut by 3 bases and J by 4 bases, with 22 bases left in between. This CDR3 is built from 17 residues. Germline loops: CDR1 LGHDT, CDR2 YNNKEL (reference sequence). The CDR3 nucleotides are TGTGCCAGCAGCCACCTCCCCCCCCCGGGAAAGGCGTACGAGCAGTACTTC. Protein sequence: CASSHLPPPGKAYEQYF.

This clonotype was recorded at least ten times. The V gene is TRBV5-1, the J gene TRBJ2-3; D assignment may be TRBD1 or TRBD2 (6 bases each). This CDR3 contains 17 residues. Germline lookup yields CDR1 SGHRS and CDR2 YFSETQ. Trimming pared 4 bases from V and 2 bases from J, leaving 20 bases between. The DNA for the CDR3 is TGCGCCAGCAGCCGGGGTCGGGGGACACCCTCCACAGATACGCAGTATTTT. Protein: CASSRGRGTPSTDTQYF. The whole variable domain, filled in from reference TRBV5-1 and TRBJ2-3, reads KAGVTQTPRYLIKTRGQQVTLSCSPISGHRSVSWYQQTPGQGLQFLFEYFSETQRNKGNFPGRFSGRQFSNSRSEMNVSTLELGDSALYLCASSRGRGTPSTDTQYFGPGTRLTVL.

This clonotype was counted many times. The chain is built from TRBV20-1 and TRBJ1-2; TRBD1 is a possible D gene (6 bases). The CDR3 covers 12 residues. V lost 6 bases, J lost 5 bases, and 13 bases lay in between. Germline loops: CDR1 DFQATT, CDR2 SNEGSKA (reference sequence). Here the CDR3 DNA reads TGCAGTGCCCACAGGGAGGGGTATGGCTACACCTTC. Protein sequence: CSAHREGYGYTF.

This clonotype was observed many times. This chain links TRBV7-9 with TRBJ1-1; D is unclear. The CDR3 is 13 amino acids. CDR1 is SEHNR, CDR2 FQNEAQ, per germline (reference sequence). Trimming took 5 bases from V and 0 from J, leaving 7 bases between them. The CDR3 sequence: CASSLDMNTEAFF. CDR3 nucleotide sequence: TGTGCCAGCAGCCTCGACATGAACACTGAAGCTTTCTTT. The full variable domain, with the rest looked up from reference TRBV7-9 and TRBJ1-1, is DTGVSQNPRHKITKRGQNVTFRCDPISEHNRLYWYRQTLGQGPEFLTYFQNEAQLEKSRLLSDRFSAERPKGSFSTLEIQRTEQGDSAMYLCASSLDMNTEAFFGQGTRLTVV.

This clonotype came up many times. As DNA, the CDR3 is TGTGCCAGCAGTCTCGGACAGGGATGGACCGGGGAGCTGTTTTTT. This translates into CASSLGQGWTGELFF. This chain joins TRBV12-3 or TRBV12-4 and TRBJ2-2; 8 bases agree with TRBD1. The ends lost 5 bases at V and 5 bases at J; junction bases unmatched: 7. The CDR3 spans 15 residues.

This clonotype was found many times. This sequence joins TRBV7-2 and TRBJ2-2; 11 bases are a match to TRBD2. Germline V gene data show CDR1 as SGHTA and CDR2 as FQGNSA. The CDR3 loop spans 17 amino acids. V lost 5 bases and J lost 4; bases outside the gene matches: 9. This CDR3 is CASSADRLAGRTGELFF. As DNA, the CDR3 is TGTGCCAGCAGCGCGGACAGACTAGCGGGACGCACCGGGGAGCTGTTTTTT.

This clonotype was observed at least ten times. The chain uses TRBV15 and TRBJ1-1; perhaps TRBD1 as D (5 bases). Germline assignment: CDR1 LNHNV and CDR2 YYDKDF (reference sequence). The V end was cut by 0 bases, the J end by 0 bases, with 8 bases between. The CDR3 length is 15 residues. The CDR3 nucleotides are TGTGCCACCAGCAGAGACGGACACCTGAACACTGAAGCTTTCTTT. Protein sequence: CATSRDGHLNTEAFF.

This clonotype was seen ten or more times. This sequence joins TRBV5-1 and TRBJ2-3; 8 bases fit TRBD1. Trimming removed 0 bases from V and 0 bases from J; junction bases left unmatched: 6. Looked up from germline, CDR1 is SGHRS and CDR2 is YFSETQ. This CDR3 contains 17 residues. The CDR3 nucleotides are TGCGCCAGCAGCTTGGTGGCAGGGGGCCCTAGCACAGATACGCAGTATTTT. Protein: CASSLVAGGPSTDTQYF.

This clonotype has a handful of counts. This chain connects TRBV12-3 or TRBV12-4 to TRBJ1-5; D possibly corresponds to TRBD1 (5 bases). There are 13 residues in the CDR3. V was shortened by 1 base and J by 5 bases, with 6 bases between the two germline ends. CDR3 in DNA: TGTGCCAGCAGTTTAGGGGGGTATCAGCCCCAGCATTTT. It translates to CASSLGGYQPQHF.

This clonotype was picked up many times. The chain employs TRBV20-1 and TRBJ2-7; possibly TRBD1 for D (8 bases). CDR1 is DFQATT and CDR2 is SNEGSKA in the germline V gene (reference sequence). The CDR3 has 16 amino acids. V dropped 0 bases and J dropped 6 bases, with 21 bases sitting between them. The CDR3 bases are TGCAGTGCTAGAGATCCCGGGACAGGTTCGGGGGGCGAGCAGTACTTC. Translation: CSARDPGTGSGGEQYF.

About this clonotype itself: It may be a read error: a sequence one base away is much more abundant. The CDR3 region is CSVLWRHNEQFF. DNA of the CDR3: TGCAGTGTTTTGTGGAGGCACAATGAGCAGTTCTTC. The chain is built from TRBV20-1 and TRBJ2-1; D possibly corresponds to TRBD2 (5 bases). Germline V gene lookup returns CDR1 DFQATT and CDR2 SNEGSKA (reference sequence). The CDR3 runs to 12 residues. V was trimmed by 7 bases and J by 5 bases, leaving 12 bases between them.

For this clonotype: One base away lies a much larger clone, so this may be a sequencing read error. The rearrangement uses TRBV18 and TRBJ1-3; no firm D call. From germline, CDR1 is KGHSH and CDR2 LQKENI. This CDR3 is 14 amino acids long. The CDR3 spells CASSPDGSGKTIYF. Written as DNA, the CDR3 is TGTGCCAGCTCACCGGATGGCTCTGGAAAAACCATATATTTT.

This clonotype was seen repeatedly, ten times or more. The V gene is TRBV7-3, the J gene TRBJ1-1; a possible D gene is TRBD1 (6 bases). The CDR3 contains 14 residues. The V gene lost 3 bases and the J gene lost 1 base, with 9 bases spanning the gap. Looked up from germline, CDR1 is SGHTA and CDR2 is FQGTGA. CDR3 nucleotides: TGTGCCAGCAGCTTGCAGGGGCCGAACACTGAAGCTTTCTTT. Protein product: CASSLQGPNTEAFF.

This clonotype has a count of ten or more. CDR3 sequence (DNA): TGTGCCAGCAGTAAGGGGACTAGCGGGGTCCACAATGAGCAGTTCTTC. Protein sequence: CASSKGTSGVHNEQFF. The chain has TRBV6-1 and TRBJ2-1, with 13 nucleotides matching TRBD2. The CDR3 extends over 16 amino acids. Germline loops: CDR1 MNHNS, CDR2 SASEGT. Trimming at V came to 5 bases and at J to 5 bases, leaving 6 bases not matched to a gene.

This clonotype was seen at least ten times. The rearrangement joins TRBV12-3 or TRBV12-4 to TRBJ1-6; D remains unclear. CDR3 length equals 14 residues. The V end was cut by 5 bases, the J end by 8 bases, with 13 bases between. The CDR3: CASSVSRADSPLHF. In DNA form, the CDR3 reads TGTGCCAGCAGTGTAAGCCGTGCTGATTCACCCCTCCACTTT.

This clonotype was detected ten times or more. The V gene is TRBV9, the J gene TRBJ1-2; 12 bases line up with TRBD1. CDR3 length: 17 amino acids. CDR1 SGDLS and CDR2 YYNGEE come from the germline V gene. J lost 4 bases, V lost 3 bases, and 10 bases had no gene match. The CDR3 nucleotides read TGTGCCAGCAGCGCCGGGACAGGGGGCGCGGAGGGCTATGGCTACACCTTC. It specifies CASSAGTGGAEGYGYTF.

This clonotype was found many times. V gene TRBV3-1 combines with J gene TRBJ2-5; the D gene is possibly TRBD2 (6 bases). The V and J ends lost 3 bases and 3 bases respectively, with 11 bases between them. The CDR3 sequence is 14 residues long. Germline CDR1 LGHDT, CDR2 YNNKEL (reference sequence). CDR3: CASSQVGGEETQYF. CDR3 sequence (DNA): TGTGCCAGCAGCCAGGTGGGCGGGGAAGAGACCCAGTACTTC.

This clonotype was seen more than once but under ten times. The rearrangement joins TRBV20-1 to TRBJ2-3, with TRBD2 matching over 8 bases. Trimming removed 1 base from V and 2 bases from J; junction bases left unmatched: 8. The CDR3 is 16 residues long. From germline, CDR1 is DFQATT and CDR2 SNEGSKA (reference sequence). The CDR3 DNA is TGCAGTGCTAGAGTCGGGGGGGCCAGTTTCACAGATACGCAGTATTTT. Residues: CSARVGGASFTDTQYF.

This clonotype was recorded at least ten times. V gene TRBV3-1 combines with J gene TRBJ1-2; no clear D. V lost 0 bases and J lost 0, with 14 bases in between. The CDR3 has 17 residues. The germline CDR1 and CDR2 sequences are LGHDT and YNNKEL (reference sequence). The CDR3: CASSQDGTGKANYGYTF. The CDR3 nucleotides read TGTGCCAGCAGCCAAGATGGTACGGGGAAGGCTAACTATGGCTACACCTTC.

This clonotype was observed many times. The rearrangement links TRBV6-1 to TRBJ2-1; D might be TRBD2 (7 bases). Germline CDR1 reads MNHNS; CDR2 reads SASEGT. Deletions cut 2 bases from V and 8 bases from J, with 16 bases between. There are 15 residues in the CDR3. The CDR3 sequence: CASSENEGGPHEQFF. For the CDR3, the DNA is TGTGCCAGCAGTGAAAATGAGGGGGGGCCCCATGAGCAGTTCTTC.

This clonotype has ten or more counts. The chain couples TRBV6-6 to TRBJ1-4; D not resolved. The CDR3 covers 12 residues. V lost 6 bases and J 4 bases, leaving 6 bases between the germline ends. Germline V gene data show CDR1 as MNHNY and CDR2 as SVGAGI (reference sequence). This CDR3 is CASRDINEKLFF. The CDR3 region has the DNA TGTGCCAGCAGGGATATTAATGAAAAACTGTTTTTT.

This clonotype was seen many times. The chain is built from TRBV7-9 and TRBJ2-7; TRBD1 agrees at 8 bases. The CDR3 has 14 amino acids. The V gene end was trimmed by 2 bases and the J gene end by 3 bases; junction bases not matched to a gene: 3. Germline V lookup: CDR1 SEHNR, CDR2 FQNEAQ (reference sequence). The CDR3 sequence: CASSLSTGVYEQYF. The CDR3, as DNA: TGTGCCAGCAGCTTATCGACAGGGGTCTACGAGCAGTACTTC.